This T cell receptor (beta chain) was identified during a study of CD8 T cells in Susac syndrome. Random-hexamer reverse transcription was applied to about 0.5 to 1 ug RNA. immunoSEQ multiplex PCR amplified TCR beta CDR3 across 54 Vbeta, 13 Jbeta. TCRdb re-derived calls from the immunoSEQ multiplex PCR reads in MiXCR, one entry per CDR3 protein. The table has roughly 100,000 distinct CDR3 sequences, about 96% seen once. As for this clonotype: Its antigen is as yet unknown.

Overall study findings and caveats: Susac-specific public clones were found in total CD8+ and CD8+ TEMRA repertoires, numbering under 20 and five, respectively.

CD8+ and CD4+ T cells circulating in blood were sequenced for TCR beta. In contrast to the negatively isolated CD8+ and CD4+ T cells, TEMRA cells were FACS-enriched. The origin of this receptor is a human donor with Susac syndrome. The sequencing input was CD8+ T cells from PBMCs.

The CDR3 coding sequence is TGTGCCAGCAGCCTAAGGATGGCGGGTGAAGCTTTCTTT. Its translation: CASSLRMAGEAFF. The chain links TRBV3-1 to TRBJ1-1; D not resolved. Germline CDR1 LGHDT, CDR2 YNNKEL (reference sequence). V was clipped by 4 bases and J by 7 bases, with 13 bases between them. The CDR3 has 13 residues.